This TCR beta chain was sequenced in a study of blood T cell repertoires in COVID-19. Study summary: Material from acute and convalescent COVID-19 was sourced from the United States, Italy and Spain. From T cells, B-cell-depleted T cells, or PBMCs came the material, which was cDNA or gDNA.

Per the original data handling: Amplification of reference gene primers was used by the study to estimate nucleated cell counts. Here immunoSEQ multiplex PCR was the method, and the copy in TCRdb shows in-frame clones only, minus some. D and trimming were read from the DNA, whereas the V and J calls and clone size are those reported in that table. The table lists about 83,000 clones, roughly nine tenths of them singletons. The clonotype comes from an elderly woman with active or convalescent COVID-19. Sequencing was done on a sample of peripheral blood.

CDR3 in DNA: TGTGCCAGCAGCCGTCTTATAGCCGGGAACACTGAAGCTTTCTTT. It translates to CASSRLIAGNTEAFF. The V call is TRBV11-2, the J call TRBJ1-1; D unresolved. Germline V CDR1 and CDR2: SGHAT, FQNNGV. This CDR3 has 15 amino acids. V was cut by 5 bases and J by 1 base, with 14 bases left in between.